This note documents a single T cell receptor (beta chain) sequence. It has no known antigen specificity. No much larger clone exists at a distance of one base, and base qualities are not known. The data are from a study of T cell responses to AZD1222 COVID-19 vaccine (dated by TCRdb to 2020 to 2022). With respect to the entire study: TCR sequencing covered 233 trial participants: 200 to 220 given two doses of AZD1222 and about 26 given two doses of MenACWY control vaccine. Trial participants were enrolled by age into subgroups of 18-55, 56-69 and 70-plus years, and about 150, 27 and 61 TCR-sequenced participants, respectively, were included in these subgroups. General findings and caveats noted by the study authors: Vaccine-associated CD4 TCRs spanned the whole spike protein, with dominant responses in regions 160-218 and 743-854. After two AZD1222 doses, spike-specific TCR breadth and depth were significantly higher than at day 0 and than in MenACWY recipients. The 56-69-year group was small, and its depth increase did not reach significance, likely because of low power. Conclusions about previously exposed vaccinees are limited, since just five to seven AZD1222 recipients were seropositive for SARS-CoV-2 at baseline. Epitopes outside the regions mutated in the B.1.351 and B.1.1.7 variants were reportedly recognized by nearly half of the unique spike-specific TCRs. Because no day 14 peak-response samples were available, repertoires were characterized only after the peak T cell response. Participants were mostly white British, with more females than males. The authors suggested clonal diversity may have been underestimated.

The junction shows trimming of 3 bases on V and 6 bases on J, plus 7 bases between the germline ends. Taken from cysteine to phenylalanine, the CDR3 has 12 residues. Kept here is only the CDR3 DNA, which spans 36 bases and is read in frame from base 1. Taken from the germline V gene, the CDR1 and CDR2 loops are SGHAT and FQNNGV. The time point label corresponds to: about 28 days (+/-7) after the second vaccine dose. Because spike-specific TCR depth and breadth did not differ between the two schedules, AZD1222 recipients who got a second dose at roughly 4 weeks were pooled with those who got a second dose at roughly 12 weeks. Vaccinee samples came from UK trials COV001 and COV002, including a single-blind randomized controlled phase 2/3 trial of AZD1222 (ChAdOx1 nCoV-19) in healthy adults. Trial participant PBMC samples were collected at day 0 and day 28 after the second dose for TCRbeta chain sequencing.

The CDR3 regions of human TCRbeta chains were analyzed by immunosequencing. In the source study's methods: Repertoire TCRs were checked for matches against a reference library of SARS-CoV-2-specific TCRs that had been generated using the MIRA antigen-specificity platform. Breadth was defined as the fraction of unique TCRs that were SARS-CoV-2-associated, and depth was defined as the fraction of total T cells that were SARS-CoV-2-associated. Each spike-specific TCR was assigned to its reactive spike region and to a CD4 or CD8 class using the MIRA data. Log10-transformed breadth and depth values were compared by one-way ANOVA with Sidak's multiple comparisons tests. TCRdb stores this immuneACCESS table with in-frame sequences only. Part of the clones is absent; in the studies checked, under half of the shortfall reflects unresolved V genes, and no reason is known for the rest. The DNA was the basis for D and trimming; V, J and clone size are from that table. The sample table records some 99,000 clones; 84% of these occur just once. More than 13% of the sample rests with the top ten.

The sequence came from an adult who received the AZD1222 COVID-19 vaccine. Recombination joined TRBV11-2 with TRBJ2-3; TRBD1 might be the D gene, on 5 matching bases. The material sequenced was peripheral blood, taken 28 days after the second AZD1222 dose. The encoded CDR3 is CASSFRVDTQYF. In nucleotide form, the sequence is TGTGCCAGCAGCTTCAGGGTTGATACGCAGTATTTT.